A selection of T cell receptor beta chains follows, all from one sample in a study of beta chain features in type 1 diabetes. The assay was immunoSEQ multiplex PCR, and TCRdb's table has in-frame clones only and misses some. The profile shows 400,000 to 450,000 clones, around 14% of them singletons. Input material: naive CD4+ T cells from blood. These receptor sequences come from a young man in good health. CDR3s include the opening cysteine and the closing phenylalanine or tryptophan. D genes are given only for firm matches. Size is stated for part of the rows, as once, few or many counts, or as a class when the clone is expanded.

J: TRBJ2-3; length: 15; D: TRBD1; V: TRBV5-4; size: few; DNA: TGTGCCAGCAGCACCCGACAGGGGCCTACAGATACGCAGTATTTT; CDR3: CASSTRQGPTDTQYF
J: TRBJ1-2; length: 14; D: TRBD1; V: TRBV5-4; size: NA; DNA: TGTGCCAGCAGCACCGGGACAGGGGGTTATGGCTACACCTTC; CDR3: CASSTGTGGYGYTF
J: TRBJ2-5; length: 14; D: NA; V: TRBV30; size: many; DNA: TGTGCCTGGAGTGTGGAAGGGGGAATGGAGACCCAGTACTTC; CDR3: CAWSVEGGMETQYF
J: TRBJ1-1; length: 13; D: TRBD1; V: TRBV9; size: few; DNA: TGTGCCAGCAGCGCGTCGACAGGGCTCGAAGCTTTCTTT; CDR3: CASSASTGLEAFF
J: TRBJ1-1; length: 13; D: TRBD1; V: TRBV9; size: NA; DNA: TGTGCCAGTGGACAGGGATTGAACACTGAAGCTTTCTTT; CDR3: CASGQGLNTEAFF
J: TRBJ1-1; length: 12; D: NA; V: TRBV5-1; size: NA; DNA: TGCGCCAGCGGCCCAGGGGACACTGAAGCTTTCTTT; CDR3: CASGPGDTEAFF
J: TRBJ1-1; length: 15; D: NA; V: TRBV7-9; size: NA; DNA: TGTGCCAGCAGCTCGGACCCCGCCTTGAACACTGAAGCTTTCTTT; CDR3: CASSSDPALNTEAFF
J: TRBJ1-5; length: 13; D: NA; V: TRBV30; size: NA; DNA: TGTGCCTGGAGTGGTGGTGGCAATCAGCCCCAGCATTTT; CDR3: CAWSGGGNQPQHF
J: TRBJ1-2; length: 14; D: NA; V: TRBV9; size: NA; DNA: TGTGCCAGCAGCGAGGATCCCTTCGGCTATGGCTACACCTTC; CDR3: CASSEDPFGYGYTF
J: TRBJ2-5; length: 11; D: NA; V: TRBV30; size: few; DNA: TGTGCCTTCCAGGGCTTGGAGACCCAGTACTTC; CDR3: CAFQGLETQYF
J: TRBJ1-5; length: 14; D: NA; V: TRBV18; size: few; DNA: TGTGCCAGCTCTCGACAGAATAGCAATCAGCCCCAGCATTTT; CDR3: CASSRQNSNQPQHF
J: TRBJ2-2; length: 14; D: NA; V: TRBV9; size: few; DNA: TGTGCCAGCAGCGTAGACCCGAACACCGGGGAGCTGTTTTTT; CDR3: CASSVDPNTGELFF
J: TRBJ1-5; length: 13; D: NA; V: TRBV29-1; size: NA; DNA: TGCAGCGTTGGCCGGGGTAGCAATCAGCCCCAGCATTTT; CDR3: CSVGRGSNQPQHF
J: TRBJ1-1; length: 14; D: NA; V: TRBV25-1; size: NA; DNA: TGTGCCAGCAGTGTAGACAGTTATGCCACTGAAGCTTTCTTT; CDR3: CASSVDSYATEAFF
J: TRBJ1-2; length: 15; D: TRBD1; V: TRBV7-9; size: few; DNA: TGTGCCAGCAGCCCCCGAGACAGGGGTAACTATGGCTACACCTTC; CDR3: CASSPRDRGNYGYTF
J: TRBJ2-6; length: 17; D: TRBD1; V: TRBV5-4; size: NA; DNA: TGTGCCAGCAGCCGGGGACAGGGGGCTAGAGGGGCCAACGTCCTGACTTTC; CDR3: CASSRGQGARGANVLTF
J: TRBJ2-3; length: 13; D: NA; V: TRBV29-1; size: many; DNA: TGCAGCGTCTACAGGGAGCTGACAGATACGCAGTATTTT; CDR3: CSVYRELTDTQYF
J: TRBJ2-7; length: 14; D: NA; V: TRBV6-6; size: NA; DNA: TGTGCCAGCAGTTACCGCCAGGGGTTGCACGAGCAGTACTTC; CDR3: CASSYRQGLHEQYF
J: TRBJ2-7; length: 16; D: NA; V: TRBV5-6; size: few; DNA: TGTGCCAGCAGCTTGGGAGGACCGACAGGTTGGTACGAGCAGTACTTC; CDR3: CASSLGGPTGWYEQYF
J: TRBJ2-3; length: 14; D: NA; V: TRBV7-2; size: few; DNA: TGTGCCAGCAGCATCGGCAGGGCGGCAGATACGCAGTATTTT; CDR3: CASSIGRAADTQYF
J: TRBJ1-1; length: 14; D: TRBD1; V: TRBV12-5; size: NA; DNA: TGTGCTAGTAGACTTTCAGGGGGCAACACTGAAGCTTTCTTT; CDR3: CASRLSGGNTEAFF
J: TRBJ2-1; length: 14; D: NA; V: TRBV6-6; size: few; DNA: TGTGCCAGCAGTTACTCCGCCCAGCTCAGTGAGCAGTTCTTC; CDR3: CASSYSAQLSEQFF
J: TRBJ2-3; length: 12; D: NA; V: TRBV7-2; size: few; DNA: TGTGCCAGCAGCCGCAATCCGGGTACGCAGTATTTT; CDR3: CASSRNPGTQYF
J: TRBJ2-1; length: 15; D: NA; V: TRBV27; size: few; DNA: TGTGCCAGCAGTCCCGATGGTCCCTGGGGTAATGAGCAGTTCTTC; CDR3: CASSPDGPWGNEQFF
J: TRBJ2-1; length: 14; D: NA; V: TRBV7-2; size: few; DNA: TGTGCCAGCAGCTTAGCGGGCAAGCAGGTTGAGCAGTTCTTC; CDR3: CASSLAGKQVEQFF
J: TRBJ1-4; length: 13; D: NA; V: TRBV5-6; size: NA; DNA: TGTGCCAGCAGACCAAGACAGGATAAAAAACTGTTTTTT; CDR3: CASRPRQDKKLFF
J: TRBJ1-1; length: 13; D: TRBD1; V: TRBV18; size: few; DNA: TGTGCCAGCTCACCCAATACAGGGGTGGAAGCTTTCTTT; CDR3: CASSPNTGVEAFF
J: TRBJ2-3; length: 16; D: NA; V: TRBV19; size: few; DNA: TGTGCCAGTAGTTCCCCCGGGGGAACTAGCACAGATACGCAGTATTTT; CDR3: CASSSPGGTSTDTQYF
J: TRBJ2-6; length: 17; D: NA; V: TRBV7-9; size: few; DNA: TGTGCCAGCAGCTTAGGTGGCAGCCTTTCTGGGGCCAACGTCCTGACTTTC; CDR3: CASSLGGSLSGANVLTF
J: TRBJ2-3; length: 16; D: TRBD2; V: TRBV9; size: NA; DNA: TGTGCCAGCAGCCCGCGGACTAGCGGGAGTGGGGATACGCAGTATTTT; CDR3: CASSPRTSGSGDTQYF
J: TRBJ1-4; length: 16; D: NA; V: TRBV7-2; size: few; DNA: TGTGCCAGCAGCTTAGCCGGCGGGATACCTAATGAAAAACTGTTTTTT; CDR3: CASSLAGGIPNEKLFF
J: TRBJ2-1; length: 15; D: NA; V: TRBV7-2; size: NA; DNA: TGTGCCAGCAGCTCGGCCCCTCTTTTGGGCAATGAGCAGTTCTTC; CDR3: CASSSAPLLGNEQFF
J: TRBJ2-3; length: 16; D: TRBD1; V: TRBV7-2; size: few; DNA: TGTGCCAGCAGCCACGGGACAGGACCCGGCACAGATACGCAGTATTTT; CDR3: CASSHGTGPGTDTQYF
J: TRBJ1-2; length: 12; D: NA; V: TRBV25-1; size: NA; DNA: TGTGCCAGCAGTGAATACGGGAATGGCTACACCTTC; CDR3: CASSEYGNGYTF
J: TRBJ2-1; length: 16; D: NA; V: TRBV11-2; size: NA; DNA: TGTGCCAGCAGCCCAAAAGGTTTAGCGATCTACAATGAGCAGTTCTTC; CDR3: CASSPKGLAIYNEQFF
J: TRBJ2-5; length: 16; D: NA; V: TRBV6-6; size: NA; DNA: TGTGCCAGCAGTTACTCCCCTGGCAGGGCGGGGGAGACCCAGTACTTC; CDR3: CASSYSPGRAGETQYF
J: TRBJ2-2; length: 15; D: NA; V: TRBV4-3; size: few; DNA: TGCGCCAGCAGCCAAGTGGCGGGGTGGGCCGGGGAGCTGTTTTTT; CDR3: CASSQVAGWAGELFF
J: TRBJ2-7; length: 14; D: NA; V: TRBV5-1; size: NA; DNA: TGCGCCAGCAGCTTTCAACAGGGACCCTACGAGCAGTACTTC; CDR3: CASSFQQGPYEQYF
J: TRBJ2-7; length: 12; D: TRBD2; V: TRBV9; size: few; DNA: TGTGCCAGCAGCGGCCCGGGAGGGGAGCAGTACTTC; CDR3: CASSGPGGEQYF
J: TRBJ2-7; length: 15; D: NA; V: TRBV4-3; size: NA; DNA: TGCGCCAGCAGCCAAGATTGGGGCAGGGCCTACGAGCAGTACTTC; CDR3: CASSQDWGRAYEQYF
J: TRBJ1-2; length: 12; D: TRBD1; V: TRBV29-1; size: NA; DNA: TGCAGCGTCCTGACAGGGAACTATGGCTACACCTTC; CDR3: CSVLTGNYGYTF
J: TRBJ2-3; length: 15; D: NA; V: TRBV5-1; size: few; DNA: TGCGCCAGCAGCGTTCCGGGAACCGTCACAGATACGCAGTATTTT; CDR3: CASSVPGTVTDTQYF
J: TRBJ2-7; length: 15; D: TRBD1; V: TRBV29-1; size: NA; DNA: TGCAGCGTTGTCCCGCGGACAGGGATATCTTACGAGCAGTACTTC; CDR3: CSVVPRTGISYEQYF
J: TRBJ2-5; length: 12; D: NA; V: TRBV6-5; size: NA; DNA: TGTGCCACCTCACAGGGGAGGGGGACCCAGTACTTC; CDR3: CATSQGRGTQYF
J: TRBJ1-2; length: 14; D: NA; V: TRBV7-9; size: NA; DNA: TGTGCCAGCAGCTTAGCGATTCCTTTCTATGGCTACACCTTC; CDR3: CASSLAIPFYGYTF
J: TRBJ2-4; length: 14; D: NA; V: TRBV4-3; size: few; DNA: TGCGCCAGCAGCCGACGTCTAGGGGAGGACATTCAGTACTTC; CDR3: CASSRRLGEDIQYF